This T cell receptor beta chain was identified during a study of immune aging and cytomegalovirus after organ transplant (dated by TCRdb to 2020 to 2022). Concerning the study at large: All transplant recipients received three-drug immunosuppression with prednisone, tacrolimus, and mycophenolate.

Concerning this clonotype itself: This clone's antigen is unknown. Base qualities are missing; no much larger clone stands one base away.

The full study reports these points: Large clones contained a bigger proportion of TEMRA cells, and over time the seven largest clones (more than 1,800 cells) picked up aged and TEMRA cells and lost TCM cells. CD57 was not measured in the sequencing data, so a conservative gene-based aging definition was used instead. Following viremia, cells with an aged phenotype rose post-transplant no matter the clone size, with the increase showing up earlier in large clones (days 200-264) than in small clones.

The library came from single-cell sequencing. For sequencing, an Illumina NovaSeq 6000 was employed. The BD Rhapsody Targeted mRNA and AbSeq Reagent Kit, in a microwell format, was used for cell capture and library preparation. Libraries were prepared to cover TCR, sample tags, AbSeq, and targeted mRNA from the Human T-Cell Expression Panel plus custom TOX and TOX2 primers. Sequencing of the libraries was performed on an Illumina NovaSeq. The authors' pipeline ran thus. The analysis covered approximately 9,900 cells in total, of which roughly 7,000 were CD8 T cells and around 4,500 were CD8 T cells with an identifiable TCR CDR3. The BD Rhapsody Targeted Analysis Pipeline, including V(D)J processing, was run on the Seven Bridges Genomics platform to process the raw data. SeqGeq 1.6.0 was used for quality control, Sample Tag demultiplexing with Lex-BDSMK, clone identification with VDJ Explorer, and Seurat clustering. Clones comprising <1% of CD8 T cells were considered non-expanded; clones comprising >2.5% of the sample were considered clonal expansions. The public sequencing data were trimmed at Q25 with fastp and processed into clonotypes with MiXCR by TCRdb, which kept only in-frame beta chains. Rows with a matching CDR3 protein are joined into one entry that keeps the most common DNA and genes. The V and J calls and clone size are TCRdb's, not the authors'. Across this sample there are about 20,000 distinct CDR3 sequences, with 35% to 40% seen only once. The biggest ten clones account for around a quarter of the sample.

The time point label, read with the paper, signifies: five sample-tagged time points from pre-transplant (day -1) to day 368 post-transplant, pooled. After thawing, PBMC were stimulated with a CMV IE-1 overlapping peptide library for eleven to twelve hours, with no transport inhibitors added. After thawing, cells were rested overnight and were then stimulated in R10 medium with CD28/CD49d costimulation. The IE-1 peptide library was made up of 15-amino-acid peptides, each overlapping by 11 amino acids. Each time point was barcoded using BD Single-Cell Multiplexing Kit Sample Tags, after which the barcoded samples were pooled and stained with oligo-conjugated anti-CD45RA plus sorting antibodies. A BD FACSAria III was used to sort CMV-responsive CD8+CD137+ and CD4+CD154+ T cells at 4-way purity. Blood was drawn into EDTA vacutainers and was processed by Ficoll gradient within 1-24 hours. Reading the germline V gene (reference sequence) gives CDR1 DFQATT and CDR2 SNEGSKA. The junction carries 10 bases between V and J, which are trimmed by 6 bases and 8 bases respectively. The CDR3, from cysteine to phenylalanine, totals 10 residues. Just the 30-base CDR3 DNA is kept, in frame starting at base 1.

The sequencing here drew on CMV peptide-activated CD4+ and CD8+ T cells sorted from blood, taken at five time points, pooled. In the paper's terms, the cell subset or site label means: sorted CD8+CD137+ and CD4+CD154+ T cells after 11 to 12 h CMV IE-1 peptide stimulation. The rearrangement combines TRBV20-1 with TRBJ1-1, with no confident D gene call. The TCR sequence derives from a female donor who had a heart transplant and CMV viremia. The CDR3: CSARPLEAFF. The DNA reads TGCAGTGCCAGGCCTTTGGAAGCTTTCTTT.